This record covers a single T cell receptor beta chain. Its specificity is not known. This specimen comes from a study of shared clonotypes between healthy human individuals. Across the study: Three plates each covered CD4 naive and memory; CD8 naive two, CD8 memory one.

CDR1 is SGHNT and CDR2 is YENEEA in the germline V gene. Trimming cost V 4 bases and J 0 bases, with 7 bases left between them. The CDR3 length is 14 residues. Deep was the level used in running the assay. Produced via immunoSEQ multiplex PCR; TCRdb's table is partial and in-frame only. Of about 980,000 clones in the sample, approximately 80% are singletons; the top ten hold around 1.4%. Study findings and constraints: The represented genetic and exposure-history diversity was limited by the small number of donors. Investigators collected only blood, and repertoires in tissues likely differ.

The gene calls are TRBV11-3 and TRBJ1-3, with no clear D. This TCR was sampled from a man aged 18 to 30 in good health. The sequenced sample consisted of memory CD4+ T cells sorted from blood. The subset is: CD45RA-negative fraction. The CDR3 DNA follows: TGTGCCAGCAGCTCGTTGAGCTCTGGAAACACCATATATTTT. This encodes CASSSLSSGNTIYF.